This T cell receptor (beta chain) was captured in a study of PD-L1 blockade in urothelial cancer. There are 13 residues in the CDR3. The ends lost 4 bases at V and 5 bases at J; junction bases unmatched: 2. The germline CDR1 and CDR2 sequences are ENHRY and SYGVKD. In its sample, this clone was seen once. Described time point: peripheral blood 6 weeks after treatment start. TCRdb keeps only in-frame clones here, not all; method: immunoSEQ multiplex PCR. The sample contains around 87,000 clones, around four fifths of which appear only once. The chain uses TRBV10-3 and TRBJ1-2; 9 nucleotides line up with TRBD1. The source is a man aged 70 or older with urothelial cancer. Material: PBMCs, obtained around atezolizumab (anti-PD-L1) treatment. Here the CDR3 reads CAISGDREYGYTF. The CDR3 DNA is TGTGCCATCAGTGGGGACAGGGAATATGGCTACACCTTC.